Presented here are 6 T cell receptor beta chains from one specimen sequenced in a study of PD-L1 blockade in urothelial cancer. Assay used: immunoSEQ multiplex PCR; TCRdb lists only in-frame clones, some missing. The sample comprises about 63,000 clones, around 81% of which are singletons, and about 2.9% rests with the top ten. As for time point: pretreatment peripheral blood. The sequenced sample was PBMCs, obtained around atezolizumab (anti-PD-L1) treatment. The receptors come from a man in his 70s with urothelial cancer.

This clone came up once. Additional DNA sequences in this sample encode the identical CDR3. CDR3 coding DNA: TGTGCCAGCAGCTTAGATGGCGGGTCTACAGATACGCAGTATTTT. Translation: CASSLDGGSTDTQYF. The chain couples TRBV7-2 to TRBJ2-3, with D possibly TRBD2 on 5 matching bases. There are 15 residues in the CDR3. V shed 1 base and J shed 3 bases, with 11 bases lying between them. Germline CDR1 and CDR2: SGHTA and FQGNSA.

The chain is built from TRBV11-3 and TRBJ2-5, with 15 positions matching TRBD2. Germline V gene sequence: CDR1 SGHNT, CDR2 YENEEA. J was trimmed by 5 bases and V by 5 bases; bases with no gene match: 3. The CDR3 has 15 residues. The CDR3 DNA reads TGTGCCAGCAGCAGAGGACTAGCGGGGGGGGAGACCCAGTACTTC. It encodes CASSRGLAGGETQYF.

This clone was seen a handful of times. The rearrangement uses TRBV7-9 and TRBJ2-5, with TRBD1 matching 7 bases. This CDR3 is built from 16 residues. CDR1 is SEHNR, CDR2 FQNEAQ, per germline (reference sequence). J was trimmed by 3 bases and V by 5 bases; bases with no gene match: 12. For the CDR3, the DNA is TGTGCCAGCAGCCACCCGGGACAGAAAGTCAAAGAGACCCAGTACTTC. Its protein is CASSHPGQKVKETQYF.

This sequence joins TRBV30 and TRBJ2-5; D perhaps matches TRBD2 (7 bases). The CDR3 totals 14 residues. Trimming left V 4 bases short and J 5 bases short, with 17 bases between. Germline CDR1 GTSNPN, CDR2 SVGIG (reference sequence). Written as DNA, the CDR3 is TGTGCCTGGAAGCTGGGGGGGCGCTCGGAGACCCAGTACTTC. This sequence encodes CAWKLGGRSETQYF.

This clone was detected a few times. The V gene is TRBV5-1, the J gene TRBJ2-6, with TRBD2 as a possible D gene (5 bases). In germline, CDR1 is SGHRS, CDR2 YFSETQ. CDR3 length equals 14 residues. V gave up 4 bases and J gave up 4 bases, with 9 bases separating them. The CDR3, as DNA: TGCGCCAGCAGCCCGCGGGCCGGGGCCAACGTCCTGACTTTC. This translates into CASSPRAGANVLTF.

The V call is TRBV10-3, the J call TRBJ2-5; D unresolved. The CDR3 extends over 14 amino acids. CDR1 ENHRY and CDR2 SYGVKD come from the germline V gene. Trimming stripped 3 bases from V and 0 bases from J, with 8 bases between. CDR3 bases: TGTGCCATCAGTGAAGGCCTAGACCAAGAGACCCAGTACTTC. Its translation is CAISEGLDQETQYF.